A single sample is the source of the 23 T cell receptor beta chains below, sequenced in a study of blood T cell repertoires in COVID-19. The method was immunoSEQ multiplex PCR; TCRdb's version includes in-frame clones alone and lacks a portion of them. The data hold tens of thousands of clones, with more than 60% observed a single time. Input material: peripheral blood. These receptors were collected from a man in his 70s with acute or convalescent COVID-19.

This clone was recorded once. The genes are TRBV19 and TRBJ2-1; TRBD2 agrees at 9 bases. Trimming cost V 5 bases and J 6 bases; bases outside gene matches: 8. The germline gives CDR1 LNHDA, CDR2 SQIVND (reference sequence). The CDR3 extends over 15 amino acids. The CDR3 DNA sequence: TGTGCCAGTAGTCCCTGGTCTAGCGGGGTCAATGAGCAGTTCTTC. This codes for CASSPWSSGVNEQFF.

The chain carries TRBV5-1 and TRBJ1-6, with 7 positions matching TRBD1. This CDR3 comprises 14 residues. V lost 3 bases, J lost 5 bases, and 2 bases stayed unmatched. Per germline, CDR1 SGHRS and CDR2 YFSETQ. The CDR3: CASSSGTDNSPLHF. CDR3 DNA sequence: TGCGCCAGCAGCTCCGGGACAGATAATTCACCCCTCCACTTT.

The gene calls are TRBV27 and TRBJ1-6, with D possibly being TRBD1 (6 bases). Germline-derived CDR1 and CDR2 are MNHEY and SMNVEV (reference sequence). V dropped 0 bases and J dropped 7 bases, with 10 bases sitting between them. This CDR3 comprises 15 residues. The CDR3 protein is CASSLSQGGNSPLHF. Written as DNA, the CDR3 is TGTGCCAGCAGTTTATCACAGGGTGGGAATTCACCCCTCCACTTT.

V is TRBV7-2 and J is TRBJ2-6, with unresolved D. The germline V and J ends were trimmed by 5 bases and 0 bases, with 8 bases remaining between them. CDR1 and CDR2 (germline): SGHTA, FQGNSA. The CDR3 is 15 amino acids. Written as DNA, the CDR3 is TGTGCCAGCAGCCAACAGTTCTCTGGGGCCAACGTCCTGACTTTC. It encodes CASSQQFSGANVLTF.

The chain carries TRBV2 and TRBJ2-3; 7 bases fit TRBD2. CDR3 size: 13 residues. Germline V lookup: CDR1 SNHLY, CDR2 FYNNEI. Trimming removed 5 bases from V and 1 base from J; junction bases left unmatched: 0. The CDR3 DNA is TGTGCCAGCAGTCTAGCGGGCACAGATACGCAGTATTTT. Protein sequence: CASSLAGTDTQYF. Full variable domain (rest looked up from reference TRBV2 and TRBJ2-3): EPEVTQTPSHQVTQMGQEVILRCVPISNHLYFYWYRQILGQKVEFLVSFYNNEISEKSEIFDDQFSVERPDGSNFTLKIRSTKLEDSAMYFCASSLAGTDTQYFGPGTRLTVL.

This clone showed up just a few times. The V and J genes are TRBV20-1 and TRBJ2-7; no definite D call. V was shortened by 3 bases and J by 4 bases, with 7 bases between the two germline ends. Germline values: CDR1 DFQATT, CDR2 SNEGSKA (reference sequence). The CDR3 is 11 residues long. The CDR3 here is CSASPRYEQYF. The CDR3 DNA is TGCAGTGCTAGCCCCAGGTACGAGCAGTACTTC.

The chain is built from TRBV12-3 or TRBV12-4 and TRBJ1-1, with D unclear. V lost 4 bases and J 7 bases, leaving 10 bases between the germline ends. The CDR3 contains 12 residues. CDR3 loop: CASSSAGFEAFF. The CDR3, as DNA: TGTGCCAGCAGTTCGGCGGGGTTTGAAGCTTTCTTT.

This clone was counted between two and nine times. Here the CDR3 reads CASATGQGTDTQYF. DNA of the CDR3: TGTGCCAGCGCAACTGGGCAGGGCACAGATACGCAGTATTTT. The rearrangement joins TRBV21-1 to TRBJ2-3; the table's D call, TRBD1, was not checked against the DNA. TRBV21-1 is noted as a pseudogene. This CDR3 region has 14 residues.

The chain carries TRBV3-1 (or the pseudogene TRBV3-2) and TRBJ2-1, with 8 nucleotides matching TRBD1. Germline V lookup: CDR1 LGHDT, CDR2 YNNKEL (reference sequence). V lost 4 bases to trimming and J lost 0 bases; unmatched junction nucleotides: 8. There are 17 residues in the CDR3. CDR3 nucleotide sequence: TGTGCCAGCAGCCTCATGAGGACAGGGAGCTCCTACAATGAGCAGTTCTTC. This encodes CASSLMRTGSSYNEQFF.

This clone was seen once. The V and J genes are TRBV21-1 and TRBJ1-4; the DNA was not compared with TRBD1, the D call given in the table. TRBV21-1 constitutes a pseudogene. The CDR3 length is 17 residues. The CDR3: CASSKSGQGRTNEKLFF. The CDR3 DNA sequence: TGTGCCAGCAGCAAATCTGGACAGGGCCGAACTAATGAAAAACTGTTTTTT.

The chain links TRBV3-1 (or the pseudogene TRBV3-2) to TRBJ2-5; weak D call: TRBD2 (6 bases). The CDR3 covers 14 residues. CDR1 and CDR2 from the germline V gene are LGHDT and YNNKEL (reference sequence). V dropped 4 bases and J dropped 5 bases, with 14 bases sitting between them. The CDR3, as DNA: TGTGCCAGCAGCCCGCTTCTCGGGGGTGAGACCCAGTACTTC. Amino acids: CASSPLLGGETQYF.

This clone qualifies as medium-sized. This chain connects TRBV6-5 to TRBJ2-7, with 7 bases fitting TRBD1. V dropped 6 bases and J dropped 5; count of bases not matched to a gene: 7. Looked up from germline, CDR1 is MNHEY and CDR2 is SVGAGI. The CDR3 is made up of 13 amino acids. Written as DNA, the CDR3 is TGTGCCAGCAGGGGCAGGGGGTGGGACGAGCAGTACGTC. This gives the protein CASRGRGWDEQYV.

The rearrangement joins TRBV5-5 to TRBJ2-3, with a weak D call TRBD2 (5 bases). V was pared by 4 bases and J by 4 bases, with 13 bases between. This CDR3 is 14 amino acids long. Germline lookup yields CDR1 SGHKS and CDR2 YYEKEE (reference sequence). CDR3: CASSLMREPDTQYF. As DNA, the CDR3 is TGTGCCAGCAGCCTGATGAGGGAGCCAGATACGCAGTATTTT.

CDR3 protein: CASSQDPGFTDTQYF. The CDR3 nucleotides are TGTGCCAGCAGCCAAGATCCGGGGTTCACAGATACGCAGTATTTT. The V and J genes are TRBV14 and TRBJ2-3; the D gene is possibly TRBD2 (5 bases). CDR1 SGHDN and CDR2 FVKESK come from the germline V gene. This CDR3 contains 15 residues. V was pared by 0 bases and J by 2 bases, with 9 bases between.

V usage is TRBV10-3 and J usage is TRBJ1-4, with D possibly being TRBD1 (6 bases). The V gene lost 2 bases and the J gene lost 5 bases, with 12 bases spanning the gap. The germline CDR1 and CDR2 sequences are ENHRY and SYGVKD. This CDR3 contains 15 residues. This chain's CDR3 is CAISETGRGNEKLFF. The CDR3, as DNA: TGTGCCATCAGTGAGACAGGGAGGGGGAATGAAAAACTGTTTTTT.

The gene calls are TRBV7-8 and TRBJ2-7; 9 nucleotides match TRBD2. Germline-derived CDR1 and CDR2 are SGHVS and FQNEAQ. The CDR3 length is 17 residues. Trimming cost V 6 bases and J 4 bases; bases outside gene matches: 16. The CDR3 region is CASSPGTSPRSPYEQYF. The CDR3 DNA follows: TGTGCCAGCAGTCCCGGGACTAGCCCTCGGAGTCCATACGAGCAGTACTTC. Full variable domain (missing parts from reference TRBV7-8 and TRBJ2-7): GAGVSQSPRYKVAKRGQDVALRCDPISGHVSLFWYQQALGQGPEFLTYFQNEAQLDKSGLPSDRFFAERPEGSVSTLKIQRTQQEDSAVYLCASSPGTSPRSPYEQYFGPGTRLTVT.

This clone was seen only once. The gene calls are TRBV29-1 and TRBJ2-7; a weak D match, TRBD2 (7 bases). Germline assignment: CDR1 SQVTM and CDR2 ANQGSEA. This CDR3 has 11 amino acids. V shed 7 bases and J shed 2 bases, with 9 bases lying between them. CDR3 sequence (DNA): TGCAGCGGGGGGGGCCCCTACGAGCAGTACTTC. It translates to CSGGGPYEQYF.

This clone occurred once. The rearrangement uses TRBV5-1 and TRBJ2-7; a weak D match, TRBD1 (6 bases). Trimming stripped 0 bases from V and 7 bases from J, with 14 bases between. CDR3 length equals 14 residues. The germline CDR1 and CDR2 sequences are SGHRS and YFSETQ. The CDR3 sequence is CASSLVDRSGEQYF. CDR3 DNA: TGCGCCAGCAGCTTGGTCGACAGGTCAGGGGAGCAGTACTTC.

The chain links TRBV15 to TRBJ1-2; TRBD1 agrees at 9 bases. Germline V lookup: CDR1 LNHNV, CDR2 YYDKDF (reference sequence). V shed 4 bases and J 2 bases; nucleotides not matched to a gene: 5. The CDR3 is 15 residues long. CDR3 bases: TGTGCCACCAGCACAAGTGGACAGGGGAACTATGGCTACACCTTC. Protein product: CATSTSGQGNYGYTF.

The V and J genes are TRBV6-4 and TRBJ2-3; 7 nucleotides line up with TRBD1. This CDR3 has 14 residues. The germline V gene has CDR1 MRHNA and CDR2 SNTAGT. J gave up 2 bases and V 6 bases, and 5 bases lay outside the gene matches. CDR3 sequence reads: CASRKGGSTDTQYF. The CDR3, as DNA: TGTGCCAGCAGGAAAGGGGGCTCCACAGATACGCAGTATTTT.

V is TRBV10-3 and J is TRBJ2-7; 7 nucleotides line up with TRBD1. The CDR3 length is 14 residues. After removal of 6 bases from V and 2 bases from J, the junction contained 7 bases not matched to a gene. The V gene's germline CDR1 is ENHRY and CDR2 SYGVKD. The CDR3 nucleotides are TGTGCCATCAGCCAGACCGGGACAGCCTACGAGCAGTACGTC. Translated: CAISQTGTAYEQYV.

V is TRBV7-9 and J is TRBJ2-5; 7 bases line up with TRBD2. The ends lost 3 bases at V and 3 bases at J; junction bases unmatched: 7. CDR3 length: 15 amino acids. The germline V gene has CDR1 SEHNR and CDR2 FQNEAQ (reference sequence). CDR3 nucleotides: TGTGCCAGCAGCTTCCTTTCGGCGGGGGAAGAGACCCAGTACTTC. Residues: CASSFLSAGEETQYF. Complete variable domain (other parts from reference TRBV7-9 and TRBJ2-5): DTGVSQNPRHKITKRGQNVTFRCDPISEHNRLYWYRQTLGQGPEFLTYFQNEAQLEKSRLLSDRFSAERPKGSFSTLEIQRTEQGDSAMYLCASSFLSAGEETQYFGPGTRLLVL.

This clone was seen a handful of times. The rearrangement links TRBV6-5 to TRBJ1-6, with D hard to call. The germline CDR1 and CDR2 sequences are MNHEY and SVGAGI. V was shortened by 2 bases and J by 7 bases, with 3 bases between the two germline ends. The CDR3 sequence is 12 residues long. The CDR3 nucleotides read TGTGCCAGCAGTTACGGCAATTCACCCCTCCACTTT. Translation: CASSYGNSPLHF.